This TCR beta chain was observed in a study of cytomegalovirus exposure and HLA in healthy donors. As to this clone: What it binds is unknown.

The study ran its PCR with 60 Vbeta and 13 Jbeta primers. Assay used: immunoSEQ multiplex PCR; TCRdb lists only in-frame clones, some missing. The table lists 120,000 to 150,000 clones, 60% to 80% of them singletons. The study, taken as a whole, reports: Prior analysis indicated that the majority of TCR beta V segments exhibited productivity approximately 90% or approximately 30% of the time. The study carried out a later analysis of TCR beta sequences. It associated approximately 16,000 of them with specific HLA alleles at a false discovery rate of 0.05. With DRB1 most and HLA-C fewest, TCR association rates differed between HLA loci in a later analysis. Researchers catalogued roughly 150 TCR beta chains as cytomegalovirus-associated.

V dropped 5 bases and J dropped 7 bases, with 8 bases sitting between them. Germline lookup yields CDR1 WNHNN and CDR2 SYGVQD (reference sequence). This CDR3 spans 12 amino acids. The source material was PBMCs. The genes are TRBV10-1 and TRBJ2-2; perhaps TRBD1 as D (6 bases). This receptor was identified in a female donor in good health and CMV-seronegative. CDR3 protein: CASSTGNGELFF. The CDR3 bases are TGCGCCAGCAGTACAGGGAACGGGGAGCTGTTTTTT.